This T cell receptor (delta chain) was profiled in a study of delta chains in infants with herpesvirus infections. This clone is large (0.1 to 1%) within its sample. TCR cDNA was made from PBMC RNA with gamma- and delta-chain-specific primers. TCRdb reanalysed the RT-PCR reads with CATT. The sample includes over 2,500 delta-chain clones, about 40% seen only once; the top ten take around 4.9%. Germline-derived CDR1 and CDR2 are GEAIGNYY and EKD. This CDR3 has 15 residues. Trimming removed 2 bases from V and 1 base from J; junction bases left unmatched: 1. The source is a human donor who was a Ugandan infant, either HIV-exposed or HIV-unexposed (not recorded which). The V call is TRDV2, the J call TRDJ2, with TRDD3 identical over 9 bases. This specimen was peripheral blood, taken at time point 4 of longitudinal follow-up. The CDR3 bases are TGTGCCTGTGACATACTGGGGGATTTGACAGCACAACTCTTCTTT. Translated: CACDILGDLTAQLFF.